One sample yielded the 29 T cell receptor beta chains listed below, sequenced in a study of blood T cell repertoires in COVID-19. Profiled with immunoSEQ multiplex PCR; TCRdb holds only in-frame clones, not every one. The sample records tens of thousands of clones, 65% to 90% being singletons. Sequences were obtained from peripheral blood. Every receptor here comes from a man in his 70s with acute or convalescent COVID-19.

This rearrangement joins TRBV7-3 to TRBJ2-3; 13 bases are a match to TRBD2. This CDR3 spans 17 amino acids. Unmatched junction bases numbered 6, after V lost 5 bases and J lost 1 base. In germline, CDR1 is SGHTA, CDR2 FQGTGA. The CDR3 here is CASSKTSGGSGTDTQYF. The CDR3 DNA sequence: TGTGCCAGCAGCAAGACTAGCGGGGGGTCAGGCACAGATACGCAGTATTTT.

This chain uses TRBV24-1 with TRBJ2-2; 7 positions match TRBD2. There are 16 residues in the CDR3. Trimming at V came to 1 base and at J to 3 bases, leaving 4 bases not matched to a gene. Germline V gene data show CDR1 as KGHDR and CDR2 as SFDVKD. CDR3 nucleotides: TGTGCCACCAGTGATTTAACTAGCGACTACACCGGGGAGCTGTTTTTT. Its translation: CATSDLTSDYTGELFF.

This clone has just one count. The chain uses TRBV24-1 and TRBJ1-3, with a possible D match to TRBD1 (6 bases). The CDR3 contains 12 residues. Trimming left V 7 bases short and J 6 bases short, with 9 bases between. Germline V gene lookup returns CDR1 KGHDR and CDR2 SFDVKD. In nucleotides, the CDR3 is TGTGCCACCAGGGACAGATTAAACACCATATATTTT. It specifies CATRDRLNTIYF.

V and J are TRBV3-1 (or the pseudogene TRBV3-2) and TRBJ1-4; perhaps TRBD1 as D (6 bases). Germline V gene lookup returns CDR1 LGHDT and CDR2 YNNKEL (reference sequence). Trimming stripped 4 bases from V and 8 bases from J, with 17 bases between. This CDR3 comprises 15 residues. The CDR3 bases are TGTGCCAGCAGCCGGACCGCACCTCAGGGGGAAAAACTGTTTTTT. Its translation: CASSRTAPQGEKLFF.

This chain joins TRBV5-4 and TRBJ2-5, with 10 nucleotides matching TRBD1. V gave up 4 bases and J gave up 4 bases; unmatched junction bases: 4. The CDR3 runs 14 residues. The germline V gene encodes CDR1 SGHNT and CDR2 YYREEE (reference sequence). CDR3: CASSGRDRGETQYF. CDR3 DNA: TGTGCCAGCAGCGGCCGGGACAGGGGAGAGACCCAGTACTTC.

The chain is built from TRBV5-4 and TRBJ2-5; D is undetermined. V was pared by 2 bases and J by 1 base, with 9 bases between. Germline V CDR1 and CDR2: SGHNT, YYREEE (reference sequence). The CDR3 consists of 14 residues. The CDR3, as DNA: TGTGCCAGCAGCTTAGGAGCATCCCAAGAGACCCAGTACTTC. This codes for CASSLGASQETQYF. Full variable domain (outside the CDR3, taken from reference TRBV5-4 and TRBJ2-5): ETGVTQSPTHLIKTRGQQVTLRCSSQSGHNTVSWYQQALGQGPQFIFQYYREEENGRGNFPPRFSGLQFPNYSSELNVNALELDDSALYLCASSLGASQETQYFGPGTRLLVL.

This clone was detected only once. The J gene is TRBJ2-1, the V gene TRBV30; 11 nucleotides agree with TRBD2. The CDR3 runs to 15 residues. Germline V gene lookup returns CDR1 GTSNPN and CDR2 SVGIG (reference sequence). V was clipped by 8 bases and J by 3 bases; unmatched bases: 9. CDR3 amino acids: CARPHSGRGYNEQFF. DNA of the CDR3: TGTGCCAGACCCCATAGCGGGAGGGGCTACAATGAGCAGTTCTTC.

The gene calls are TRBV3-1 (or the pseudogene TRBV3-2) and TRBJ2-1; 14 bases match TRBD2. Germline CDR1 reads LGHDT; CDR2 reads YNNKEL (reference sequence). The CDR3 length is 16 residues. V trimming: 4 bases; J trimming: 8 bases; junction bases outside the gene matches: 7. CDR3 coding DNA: TGTGCCAGCAGCCGAGGGACTAGCGGGAGTTTCTATGAGCAGTTCTTC. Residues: CASSRGTSGSFYEQFF.

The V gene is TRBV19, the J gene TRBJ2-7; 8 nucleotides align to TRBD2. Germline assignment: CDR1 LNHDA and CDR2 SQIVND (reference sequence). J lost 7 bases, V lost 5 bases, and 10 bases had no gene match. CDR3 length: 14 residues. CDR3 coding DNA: TGTGCCAGTAGTTCCGGGGGGGCCCTGGGGGAGCAGTACTTC. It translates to CASSSGGALGEQYF. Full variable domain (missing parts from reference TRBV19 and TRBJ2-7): DGGITQSPKYLFRKEGQNVTLSCEQNLNHDAMYWYRQDPGQGLRLIYYSQIVNDFQKGDIAEGYSVSREKKESFPLTVTSAQKNPTAFYLCASSSGGALGEQYFGPGTRLTVT.

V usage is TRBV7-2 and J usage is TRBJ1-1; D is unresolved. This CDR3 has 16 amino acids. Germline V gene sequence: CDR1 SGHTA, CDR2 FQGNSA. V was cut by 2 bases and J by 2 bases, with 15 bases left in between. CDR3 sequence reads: CASSLQPGRLNTEAFF. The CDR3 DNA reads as TGTGCCAGCAGCTTACAACCGGGTCGCCTCAACACTGAAGCTTTCTTT.

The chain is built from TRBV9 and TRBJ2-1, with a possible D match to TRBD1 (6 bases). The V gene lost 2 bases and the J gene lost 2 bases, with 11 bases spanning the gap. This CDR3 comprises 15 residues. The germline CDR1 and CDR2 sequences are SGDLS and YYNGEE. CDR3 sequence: CASSVLGGPYNEQFF. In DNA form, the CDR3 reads TGTGCCAGCAGCGTCTTAGGGGGACCCTACAATGAGCAGTTCTTC.

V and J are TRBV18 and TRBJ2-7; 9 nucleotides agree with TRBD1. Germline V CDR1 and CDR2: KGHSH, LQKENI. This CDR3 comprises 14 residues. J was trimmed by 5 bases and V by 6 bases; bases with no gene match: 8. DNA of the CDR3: TGTGCCAGCTCGCCAGGGACAGGGAATAACGAGCAGTACTTC. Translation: CASSPGTGNNEQYF.

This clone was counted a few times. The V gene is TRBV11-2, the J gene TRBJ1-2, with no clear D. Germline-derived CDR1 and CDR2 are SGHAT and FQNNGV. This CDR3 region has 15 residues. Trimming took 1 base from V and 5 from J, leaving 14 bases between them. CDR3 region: CASSLAGGFEYGYTF. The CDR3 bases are TGTGCCAGCAGCTTAGCCGGCGGCTTTGAATATGGCTACACCTTC.

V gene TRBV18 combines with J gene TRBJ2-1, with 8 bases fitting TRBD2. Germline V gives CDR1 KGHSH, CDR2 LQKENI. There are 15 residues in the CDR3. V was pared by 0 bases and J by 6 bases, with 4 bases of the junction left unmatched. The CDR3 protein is CASSPPGLAGNEQFF. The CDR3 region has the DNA TGTGCCAGCTCACCACCTGGACTAGCTGGCAATGAGCAGTTCTTC.

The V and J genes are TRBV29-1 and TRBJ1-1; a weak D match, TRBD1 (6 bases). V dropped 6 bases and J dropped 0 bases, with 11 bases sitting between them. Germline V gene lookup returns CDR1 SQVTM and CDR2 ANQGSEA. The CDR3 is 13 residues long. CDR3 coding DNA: TGCAGCGTCGAGGGGGATCTGAACACTGAAGCTTTCTTT. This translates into CSVEGDLNTEAFF.

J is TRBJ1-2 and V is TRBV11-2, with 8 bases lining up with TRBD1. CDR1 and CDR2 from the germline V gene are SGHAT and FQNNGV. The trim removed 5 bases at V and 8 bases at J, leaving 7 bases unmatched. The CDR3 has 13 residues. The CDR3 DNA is TGTGCCAGCAGCCCAGTTACAGGGGGGGGCTACACCTTC. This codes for CASSPVTGGGYTF.

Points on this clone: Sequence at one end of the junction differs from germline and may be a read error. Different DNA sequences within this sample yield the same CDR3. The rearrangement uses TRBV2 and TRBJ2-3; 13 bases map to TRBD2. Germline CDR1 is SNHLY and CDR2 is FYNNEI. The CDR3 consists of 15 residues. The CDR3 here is CASQGLAGSTDTQYF. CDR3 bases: TGTGCCAGCCAGGGACTAGCGGGAAGCACGGATACGCAGTATTTT.

The CDR3 DNA is TGCGCCAGCAGCTTCAGGGTGTCCAGTGAAGCTTTCTTT. It specifies CASSFRVSSEAFF. The chain links TRBV5-1 to TRBJ1-1; tentatively, D is TRBD1 (5 bases). This CDR3 contains 13 residues. The V end was cut by 2 bases, the J end by 7 bases, with 12 bases between. CDR1 and CDR2 from the germline V gene are SGHRS and YFSETQ.

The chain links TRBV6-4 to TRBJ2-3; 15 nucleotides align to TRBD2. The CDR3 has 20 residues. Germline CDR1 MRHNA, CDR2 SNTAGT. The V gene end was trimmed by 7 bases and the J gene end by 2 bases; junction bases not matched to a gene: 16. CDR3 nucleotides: TGTGCCAGCACGACGGGTACTTTAGGACTAGCGGGAGGGCTCACAGATACGCAGTATTTT. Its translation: CASTTGTLGLAGGLTDTQYF.

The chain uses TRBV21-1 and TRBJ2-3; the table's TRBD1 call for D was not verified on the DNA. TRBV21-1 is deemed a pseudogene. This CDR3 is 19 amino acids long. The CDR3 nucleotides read TGTGCCAGCAGCGGCCCCACTGGATGGACAGGGGATTTCACAGATACGCAGTATTTT. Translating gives CASSGPTGWTGDFTDTQYF.

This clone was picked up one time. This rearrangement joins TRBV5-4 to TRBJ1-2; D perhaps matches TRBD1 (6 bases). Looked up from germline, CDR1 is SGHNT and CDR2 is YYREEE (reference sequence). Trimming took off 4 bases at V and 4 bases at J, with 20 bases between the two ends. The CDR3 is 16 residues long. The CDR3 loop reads CASSGGGGASGYGYTF. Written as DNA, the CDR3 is TGTGCCAGCAGCGGGGGAGGGGGGGCGAGCGGCTATGGCTACACCTTC.

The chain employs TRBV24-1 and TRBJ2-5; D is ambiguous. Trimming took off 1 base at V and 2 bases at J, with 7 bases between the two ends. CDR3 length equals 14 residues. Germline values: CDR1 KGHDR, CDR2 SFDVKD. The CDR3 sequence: CATSDFEKQETQYF. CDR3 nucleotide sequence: TGTGCCACCAGTGATTTTGAGAAGCAAGAGACCCAGTACTTC.

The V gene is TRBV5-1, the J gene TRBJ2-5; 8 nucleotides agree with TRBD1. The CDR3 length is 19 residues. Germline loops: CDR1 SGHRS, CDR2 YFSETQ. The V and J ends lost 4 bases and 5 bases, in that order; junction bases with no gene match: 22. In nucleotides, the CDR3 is TGCGCCAGCAGCCAGAATGGGGCAGGGGGCATCCCTTTGACGGAGACCCAGTACTTC. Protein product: CASSQNGAGGIPLTETQYF. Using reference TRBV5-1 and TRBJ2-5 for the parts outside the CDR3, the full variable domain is KAGVTQTPRYLIKTRGQQVTLSCSPISGHRSVSWYQQTPGQGLQFLFEYFSETQRNKGNFPGRFSGRQFSNSRSEMNVSTLELGDSALYLCASSQNGAGGIPLTETQYFGPGTRLLVL.

The chain's CDR3 is CASSSGTSGGASTDTQYF. The CDR3 coding sequence is TGCGCCAGCAGCTCCGGGACTAGCGGGGGGGCTAGCACAGATACGCAGTATTTT. This chain uses TRBV5-1 with TRBJ2-3; 16 nucleotides line up with TRBD2. The CDR3 is 18 amino acids. The germline V gene encodes CDR1 SGHRS and CDR2 YFSETQ. The J segment lost 0 bases and the V segment lost 3 bases, leaving 4 bases of the junction unmatched.

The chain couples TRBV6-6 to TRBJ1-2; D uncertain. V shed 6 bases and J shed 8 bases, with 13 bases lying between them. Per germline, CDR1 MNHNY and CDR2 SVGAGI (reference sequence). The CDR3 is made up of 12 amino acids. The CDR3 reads CASRQQQEGYTF. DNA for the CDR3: TGTGCCAGCAGGCAACAGCAGGAAGGCTACACCTTC.

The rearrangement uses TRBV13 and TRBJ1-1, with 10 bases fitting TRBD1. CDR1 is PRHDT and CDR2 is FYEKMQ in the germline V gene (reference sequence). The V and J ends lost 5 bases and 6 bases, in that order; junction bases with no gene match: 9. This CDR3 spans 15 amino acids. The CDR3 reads CASSQERGTGAEAFF. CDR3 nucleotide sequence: TGTGCCAGCAGCCAAGAGAGGGGGACAGGGGCTGAAGCTTTCTTT. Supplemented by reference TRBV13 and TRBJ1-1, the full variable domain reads AAGVIQSPRHLIKEKRETATLKCYPIPRHDTVYWYQQGPGQDPQFLISFYEKMQSDKGSIPDRFSAQQFSDYHSELNMSSLELGDSALYFCASSQERGTGAEAFFGQGTRLTVV.

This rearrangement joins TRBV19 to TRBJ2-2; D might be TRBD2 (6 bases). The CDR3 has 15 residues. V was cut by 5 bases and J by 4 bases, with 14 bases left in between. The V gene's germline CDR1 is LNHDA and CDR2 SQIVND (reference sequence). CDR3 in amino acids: CASSEPGLPTGELFF. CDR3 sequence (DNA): TGTGCCAGTAGTGAACCGGGACTGCCCACCGGGGAGCTGTTTTTT.

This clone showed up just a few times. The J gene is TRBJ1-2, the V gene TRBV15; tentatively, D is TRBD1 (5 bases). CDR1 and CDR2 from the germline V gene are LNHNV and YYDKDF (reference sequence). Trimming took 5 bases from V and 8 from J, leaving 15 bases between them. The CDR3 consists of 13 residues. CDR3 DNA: TGTGCCACCAGCCCGAGACGGGGGGACGGCTACACCTTC. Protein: CATSPRRGDGYTF.

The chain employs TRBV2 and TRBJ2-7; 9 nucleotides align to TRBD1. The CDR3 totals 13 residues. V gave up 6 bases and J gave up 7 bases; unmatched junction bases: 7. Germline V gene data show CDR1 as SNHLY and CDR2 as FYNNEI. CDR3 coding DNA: TGTGCCAGCAGCGCGGGACAGGGATGGGAGCAGTACGTC. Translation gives CASSAGQGWEQYV.